The entry that follows covers one TCR beta chain sequence. Its antigen is undetermined. This sample is part of a study of T cell responses to AZD1222 COVID-19 vaccine. The study, taken as a whole, reports: Repertoires were sampled only after the peak T cell response. Spike-specific TCR breadth rose after two AZD1222 doses, and depth rose as well.

TCRdb keeps only in-frame clones here, not all; method: immunoSEQ multiplex PCR. The sample has 74,000 or so clones; approximately 84% are singletons. The germline V gene has CDR1 MNHEY and CDR2 SMNVEV (reference sequence). The V gene end was trimmed by 5 bases and the J gene end by 7 bases; junction bases not matched to a gene: 5. The CDR3 totals 15 residues. The source material was peripheral blood, sampled on day 0 of AZD1222 vaccination. The rearrangement joins TRBV27 to TRBJ2-2, with 12 nucleotides matching TRBD1. The TCR comes from an adult in good health. This chain's CDR3 is CASSPGTGGGGELFF. CDR3 DNA sequence: TGTGCCAGCAGTCCAGGGACAGGGGGCGGCGGGGAGCTGTTTTTT.